This T cell receptor beta chain is drawn from a study of regulatory T cells in long-lasting Graves disease. Whole-study findings and limits: Possibly, accuracy suffered from the small sample size. Thyroid tissue went unstudied; only peripheral blood was examined.

This clonotype was picked up many times. Its antigen is undetermined. Arm-PCR of CDR3 regions and iRepertoire HTBI primers were used to build TCR beta libraries. TCRdb reprocessed the multiplex PCR reads via MiXCR and lists one record per CDR3 protein. The table records under 450,000 distinct CDR3 sequences, roughly 24% of them present only once. The time point is: persistent/refractory GD, antithyroid drugs over 5 years with positive TRAb. From PBMCs, RNA was extracted and then used to make the TCR library. Patients were enrolled at an endocrinology department in Xi'an, China. The clonotype originates from a woman between 40 and 50 years old with Graves disease. The material sequenced was peripheral blood mononuclear cells (PBMCs), taken when the disease was refractory, from a patient treated with antithyroid drugs.

CDR3 amino acids: CASSGWDSYEQYF. CDR3 nucleotides: TGTGCCAGCAGTGGCTGGGACTCCTACGAGCAGTACTTC. The chain carries TRBV6-1 and TRBJ2-7; no definite D call. This CDR3 is built from 13 residues. CDR1 is MNHNS and CDR2 is SASEGT in the germline V gene. V lost 4 bases and J 0 bases, leaving 7 bases between the germline ends.